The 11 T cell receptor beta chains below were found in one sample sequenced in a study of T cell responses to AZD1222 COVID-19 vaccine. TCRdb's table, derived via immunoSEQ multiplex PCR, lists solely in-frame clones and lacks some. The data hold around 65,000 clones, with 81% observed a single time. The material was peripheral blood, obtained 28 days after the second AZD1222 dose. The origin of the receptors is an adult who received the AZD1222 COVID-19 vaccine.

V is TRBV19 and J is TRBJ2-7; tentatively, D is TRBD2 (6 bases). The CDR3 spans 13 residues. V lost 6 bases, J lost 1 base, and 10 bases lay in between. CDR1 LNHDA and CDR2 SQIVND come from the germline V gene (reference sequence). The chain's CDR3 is CASRGTPSYEQYF. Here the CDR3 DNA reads TGTGCCAGTAGGGGGACTCCTTCCTACGAGCAGTACTTC.

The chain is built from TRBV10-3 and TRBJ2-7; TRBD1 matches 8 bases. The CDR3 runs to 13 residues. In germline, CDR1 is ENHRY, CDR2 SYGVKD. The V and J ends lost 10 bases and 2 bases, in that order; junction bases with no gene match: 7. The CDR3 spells CATGQGLTYEQYF. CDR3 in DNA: TGTGCCACTGGACAGGGACTCACCTACGAGCAGTACTTC.

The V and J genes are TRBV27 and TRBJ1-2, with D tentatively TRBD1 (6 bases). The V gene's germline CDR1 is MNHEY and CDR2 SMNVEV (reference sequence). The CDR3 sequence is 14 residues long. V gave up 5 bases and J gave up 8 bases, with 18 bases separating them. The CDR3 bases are TGTGCCAGCAGTCCAATTGGGGGGCGGGAGGGCTACACCTTC. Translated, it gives CASSPIGGREGYTF.

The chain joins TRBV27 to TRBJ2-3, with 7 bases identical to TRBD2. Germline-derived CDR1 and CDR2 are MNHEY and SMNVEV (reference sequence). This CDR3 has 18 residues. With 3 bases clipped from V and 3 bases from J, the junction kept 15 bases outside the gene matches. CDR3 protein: CASSFFSPAGEVTDTQYF. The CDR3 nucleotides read TGTGCCAGCAGTTTCTTTTCTCCCGCGGGAGAAGTAACAGATACGCAGTATTTT.

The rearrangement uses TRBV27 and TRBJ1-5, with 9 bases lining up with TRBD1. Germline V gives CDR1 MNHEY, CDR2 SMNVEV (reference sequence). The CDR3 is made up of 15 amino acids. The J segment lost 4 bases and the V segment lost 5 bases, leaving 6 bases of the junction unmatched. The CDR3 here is CASSSGTGWNQPQHF. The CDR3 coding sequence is TGTGCCAGCAGTAGTGGGACAGGGTGGAATCAGCCCCAGCATTTT.

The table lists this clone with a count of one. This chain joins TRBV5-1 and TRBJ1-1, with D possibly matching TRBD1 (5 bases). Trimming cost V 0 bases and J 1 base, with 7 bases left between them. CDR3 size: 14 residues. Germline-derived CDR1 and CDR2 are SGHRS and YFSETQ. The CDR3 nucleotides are TGCGCCAGCAGCTTGGGAGGACAGAACACTGAAGCTTTCTTT. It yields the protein CASSLGGQNTEAFF.

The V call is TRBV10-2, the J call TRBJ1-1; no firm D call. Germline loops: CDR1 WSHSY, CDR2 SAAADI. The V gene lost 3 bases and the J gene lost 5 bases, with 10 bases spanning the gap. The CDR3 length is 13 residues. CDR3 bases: TGCGCCAGCAGTGAAGGGCGGAGGACTGAAGCTTTCTTT. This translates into CASSEGRRTEAFF.

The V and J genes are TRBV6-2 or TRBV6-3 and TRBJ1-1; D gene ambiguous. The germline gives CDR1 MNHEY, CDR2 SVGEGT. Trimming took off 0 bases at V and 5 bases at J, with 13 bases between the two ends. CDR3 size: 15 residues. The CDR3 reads CASSYSQQLLTEAFF. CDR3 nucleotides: TGTGCCAGCAGTTACTCGCAACAGTTATTGACTGAAGCTTTCTTT.

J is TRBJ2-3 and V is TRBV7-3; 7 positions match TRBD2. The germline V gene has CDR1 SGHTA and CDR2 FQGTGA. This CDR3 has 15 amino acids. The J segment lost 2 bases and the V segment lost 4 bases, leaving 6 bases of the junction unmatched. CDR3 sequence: CASSSTGGYTDTQYF. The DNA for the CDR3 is TGTGCCAGCAGCTCGACGGGAGGTTACACAGATACGCAGTATTTT.

CDR3 sequence reads: CASSLASGSLNEQFF. Here the CDR3 DNA reads TGTGCCAGCAGCTTAGCTAGCGGGAGTCTCAATGAGCAGTTCTTC. The genes are TRBV7-2 and TRBJ2-1; 9 bases align to TRBD2. V lost 0 bases, J lost 6 bases, and 3 bases stayed unmatched. The CDR3 length is 15 residues. Germline-derived CDR1 and CDR2 are SGHTA and FQGNSA. The complete variable domain, with remaining parts taken from reference TRBV7-2 and TRBJ2-1, reads GAGVSQSPSNKVTEKGKDVELRCDPISGHTALYWYRQSLGQGLEFLIYFQGNSAPDKSGLPSDRFSAERTGGSVSTLTIQRTQQEDSAVYLCASSLASGSLNEQFFGPGTRLTVL.

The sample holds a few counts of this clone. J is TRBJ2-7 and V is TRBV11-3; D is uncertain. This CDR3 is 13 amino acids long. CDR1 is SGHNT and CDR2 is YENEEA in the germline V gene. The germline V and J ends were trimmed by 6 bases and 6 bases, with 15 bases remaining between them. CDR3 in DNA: TGTGCCAGCAGTTTGGGGTCGCCGAGCGAGCAGTACTTC. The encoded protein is CASSLGSPSEQYF. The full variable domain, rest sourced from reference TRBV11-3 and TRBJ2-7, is EAGVVQSPRYKIIEKKQPVAFWCNPISGHNTLYWYLQNLGQGPELLIRYENEEAVDDSQLPKDRFSAERLKGVDSTLKIQPAELGDSAVYLCASSLGSPSEQYFGPGTRLTVT.